Sequencing of this T cell receptor (beta chain) was carried out in a study of shared clonotypes between healthy human individuals. As regards this clone: Its antigen is currently unknown.

Roughly 200 ng DNA, about 33,000 T cell genomes, went into each sorted-subset replicate PCR. The method was immunoSEQ multiplex PCR; TCRdb's version includes in-frame clones alone and lacks a portion of them. The profile shows 950,000 to 1,100,000 clones, 70% to 80% of them singletons. Deletions cut 2 bases from V and 4 bases from J, with 11 bases between. The CDR3 loop spans 15 amino acids. Germline values: CDR1 SGHTA, CDR2 FQGNSA. Study observations and caveats: Relative to clonotypes present in all four donors, those not shared had lower generation probabilities.

The clonotype originates from a man aged 18 to 30 in good health. Some clones in this sample may be carry-over from other donors' samples. The sequencing input was memory CD4+ T cells from PBMCs. Specified subset: CD45RA-negative fraction. The rearrangement joins TRBV7-2 to TRBJ2-2; D gene unclear. CDR3 amino acids: CASSLQPSGTGELFF. The CDR3 DNA reads as TGTGCCAGCAGCTTACAGCCCTCGGGCACCGGGGAGCTGTTTTTT. The whole variable domain, remainder taken from reference TRBV7-2 and TRBJ2-2, is GAGVSQSPSNKVTEKGKDVELRCDPISGHTALYWYRQSLGQGLEFLIYFQGNSAPDKSGLPSDRFSAERTGGSVSTLTIQRTQQEDSAVYLCASSLQPSGTGELFFGEGSRLTVL.